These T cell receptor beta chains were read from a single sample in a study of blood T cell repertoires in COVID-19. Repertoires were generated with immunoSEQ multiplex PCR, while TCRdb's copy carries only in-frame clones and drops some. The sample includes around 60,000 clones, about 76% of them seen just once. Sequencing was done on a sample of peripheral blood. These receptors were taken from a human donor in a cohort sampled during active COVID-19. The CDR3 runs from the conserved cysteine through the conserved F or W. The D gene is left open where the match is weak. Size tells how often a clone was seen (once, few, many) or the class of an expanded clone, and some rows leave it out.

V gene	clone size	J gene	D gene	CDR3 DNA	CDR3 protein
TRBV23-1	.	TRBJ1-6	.	TGCGCCAGCAGTCCGAATTCACCCCTCCACTTT	CASSPNSPLHF
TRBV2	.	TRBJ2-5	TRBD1	TGTGCCAGCAGCGTGGGACAGAAAGAGACCCAGTACTTC	CASSVGQKETQYF
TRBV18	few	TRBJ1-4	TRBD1	TGTGCCAGCTCTCCGGACAGGGAAAGTGAAAAACTGTTTTTT	CASSPDRESEKLFF
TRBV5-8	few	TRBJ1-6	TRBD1	TGTGCCAGCAGCTTGGCCGGGACAGGGGTGGGCTCACCCCTCCACTTT	CASSLAGTGVGSPLHF
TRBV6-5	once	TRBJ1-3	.	TGTGCCAGCAGTCTCAGGTTCCTCTCTGGAAACACCATATATTTT	CASSLRFLSGNTIYF
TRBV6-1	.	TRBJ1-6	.	TGTGCCAGCACCACCTATAATTCACCCCTCCACTTT	CASTTYNSPLHF
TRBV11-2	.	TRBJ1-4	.	TGTGCCAGCAGCTCCTTTATTTCAACTAATGAAAAACTGTTTTTT	CASSSFISTNEKLFF
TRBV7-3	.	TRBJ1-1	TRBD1	TGTGCCAGCAGCTTGTCAGGGGGAAAGGCTTTCTTT	CASSLSGGKAFF
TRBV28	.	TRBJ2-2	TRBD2	TGTGCCAGCAGTTTAGCGGGAGGGCAAACCGGGGAGCTGTTTTTT	CASSLAGGQTGELFF
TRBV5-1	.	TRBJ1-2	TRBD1	TGCGCCAGCAGCTTACAGGGGAGAGGAGGCTACACCTTC	CASSLQGRGGYTF
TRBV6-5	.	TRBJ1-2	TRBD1	TGTGCCAGCACCTCTATGACAGGGGCAGAGGGCTACACCTTC	CASTSMTGAEGYTF
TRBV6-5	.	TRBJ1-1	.	TGTGCCAGCAGAAAGCGGGGGGGTGGGACTGAAGCTTTCTTT	CASRKRGGGTEAFF
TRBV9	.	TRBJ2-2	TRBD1	TGTGCCAGCACTCGGGACAGGGATGAAACCGGGGAGCTGTTTTTT	CASTRDRDETGELFF
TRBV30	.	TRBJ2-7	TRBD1	TGTGCCTCGGACAGGGGGCCTGGAGAGCAGTACTTC	CASDRGPGEQYF
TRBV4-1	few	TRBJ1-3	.	TGCGCCAGCAGCCAAGGACCGGGTAACTCTGGAAACACCATATATTTT	CASSQGPGNSGNTIYF
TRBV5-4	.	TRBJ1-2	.	TGTGCCAGCAGCCCCGACAGGATGAAATTTGGGGGCTACACCTTC	CASSPDRMKFGGYTF
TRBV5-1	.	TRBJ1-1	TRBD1	TGCGCCAGCAGCTTGCTGGACAGGGACACTGAAGCTTTCTTT	CASSLLDRDTEAFF
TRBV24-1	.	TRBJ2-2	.	TGTGCCACCAGCGGGAGCTCCACCGGGGAGCTGTTTTTT	CATSGSSTGELFF
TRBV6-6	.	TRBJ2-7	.	TGTGCCAGCAGTTACACAGACGGTGATTACGAGCAGTACTTC	CASSYTDGDYEQYF
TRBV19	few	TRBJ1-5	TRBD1	TGTGCCAGTAGTATCGGGACAGGTAATCAGCCCCAGCATTTT	CASSIGTGNQPQHF
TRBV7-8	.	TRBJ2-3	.	TGTGCCAGCAGCTGGGCTCCGTCCTGGGCAGATACGCAGTATTTT	CASSWAPSWADTQYF
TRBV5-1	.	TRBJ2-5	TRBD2	TGCGCCAGCAGCCCCGGACTAGCGGGGGCCCAAGAGACCCAGTACTTC	CASSPGLAGAQETQYF
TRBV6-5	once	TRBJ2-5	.	TGTGCCAGCAGCCCCGGGAGACCCTTGGAGACCCAGTACTTC	CASSPGRPLETQYF
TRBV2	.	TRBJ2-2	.	TGTGCCAGCAGTGAACTCCCTTCGAACACCGGGGAGCTGTTTTTT	CASSELPSNTGELFF
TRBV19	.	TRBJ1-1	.	TGTGCCAGTAGGGACCAGGGAAACACTGAAGCTTTCTTT	CASRDQGNTEAFF
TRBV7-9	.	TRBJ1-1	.	TGTGCCAGCAGCTCAGGGGATATGACGGAGAACACTGAAGCTTTCTTT	CASSSGDMTENTEAFF
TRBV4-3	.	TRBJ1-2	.	TGCGCCAGCAGCCAAAATGGGGAGTGGGTGGGATCCTCGGGCTACACCTTC	CASSQNGEWVGSSGYTF
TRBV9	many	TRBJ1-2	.	TGTGCCAGCAGCGCACCTCGGGACACTACTAACTATGGCTACACCTTC	CASSAPRDTTNYGYTF
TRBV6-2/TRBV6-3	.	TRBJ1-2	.	TGTGCCAGCAGTTATCCCCGGTCCTATGGCTACACCTTC	CASSYPRSYGYTF
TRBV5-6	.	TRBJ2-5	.	TGTGCCAGCAGCCAGGACAGATTAGAGACCCAGTACTTC	CASSQDRLETQYF
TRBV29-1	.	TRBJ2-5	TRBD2	TGCAGCGGCGGGGGGCTGCAAGAGACCCAGTACTTC	CSGGGLQETQYF